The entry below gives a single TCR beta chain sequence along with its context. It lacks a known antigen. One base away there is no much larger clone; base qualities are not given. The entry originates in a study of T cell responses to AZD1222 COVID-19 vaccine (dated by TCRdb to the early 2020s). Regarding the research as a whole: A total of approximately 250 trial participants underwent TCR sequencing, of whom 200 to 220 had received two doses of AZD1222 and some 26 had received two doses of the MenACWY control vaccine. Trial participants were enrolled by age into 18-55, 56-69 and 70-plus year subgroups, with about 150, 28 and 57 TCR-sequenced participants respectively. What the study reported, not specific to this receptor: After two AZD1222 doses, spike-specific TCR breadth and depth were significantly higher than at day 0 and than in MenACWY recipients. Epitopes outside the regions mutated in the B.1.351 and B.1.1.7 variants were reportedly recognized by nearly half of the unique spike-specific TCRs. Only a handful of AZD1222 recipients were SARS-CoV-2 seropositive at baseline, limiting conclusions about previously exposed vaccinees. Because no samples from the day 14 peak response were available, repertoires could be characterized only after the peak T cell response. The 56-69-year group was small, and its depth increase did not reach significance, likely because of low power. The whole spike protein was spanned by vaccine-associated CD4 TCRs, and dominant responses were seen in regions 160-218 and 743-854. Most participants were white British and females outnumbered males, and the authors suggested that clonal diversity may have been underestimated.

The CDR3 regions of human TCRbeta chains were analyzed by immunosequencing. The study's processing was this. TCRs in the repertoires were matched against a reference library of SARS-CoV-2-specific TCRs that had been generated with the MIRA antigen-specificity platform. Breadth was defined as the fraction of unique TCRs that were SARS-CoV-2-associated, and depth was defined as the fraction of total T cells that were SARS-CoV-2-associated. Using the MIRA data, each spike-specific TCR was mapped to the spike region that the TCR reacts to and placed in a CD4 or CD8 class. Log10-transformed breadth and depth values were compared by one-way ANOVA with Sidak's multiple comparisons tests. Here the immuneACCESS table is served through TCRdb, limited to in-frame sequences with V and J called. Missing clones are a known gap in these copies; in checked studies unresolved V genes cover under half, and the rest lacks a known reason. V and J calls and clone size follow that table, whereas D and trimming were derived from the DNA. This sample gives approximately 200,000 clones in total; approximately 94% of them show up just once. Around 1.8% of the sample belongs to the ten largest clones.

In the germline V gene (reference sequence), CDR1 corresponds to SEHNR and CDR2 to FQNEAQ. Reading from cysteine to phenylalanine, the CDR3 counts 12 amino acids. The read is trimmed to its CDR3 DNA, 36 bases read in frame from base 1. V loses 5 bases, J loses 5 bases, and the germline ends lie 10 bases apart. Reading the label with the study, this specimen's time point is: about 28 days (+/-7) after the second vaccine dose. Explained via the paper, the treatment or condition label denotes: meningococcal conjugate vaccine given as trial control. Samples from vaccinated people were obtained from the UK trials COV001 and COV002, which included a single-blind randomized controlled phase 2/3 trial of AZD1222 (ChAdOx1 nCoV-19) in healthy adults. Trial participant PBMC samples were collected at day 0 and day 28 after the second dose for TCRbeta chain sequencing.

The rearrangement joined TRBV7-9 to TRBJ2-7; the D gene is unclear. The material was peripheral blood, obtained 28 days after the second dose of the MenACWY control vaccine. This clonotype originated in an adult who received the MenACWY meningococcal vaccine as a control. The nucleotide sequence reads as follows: TGTGCCAGCAGCAAAGAGGCCCACGAGCAGTACTTC. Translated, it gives CASSKEAHEQYF.